The entry that follows covers one T cell receptor (beta chain) sequence. This entry is derived from a study of blood T cells in healthy people across ages. A second PCR, run for about 6 to 11 cycles, used a sample-barcoded 5' primer plus a J-beta primer mix. From the 5' RACE reads, TCRdb called clonotypes with MiXCR, one entry per CDR3 protein. Of around 1,500,000 distinct CDR3 sequences listed, 42% are singletons. The CDR3 is 15 residues long. Trimming at V came to 3 bases and at J to 2 bases, leaving 6 bases not matched to a gene. The germline CDR1 and CDR2 sequences are DFQATT and SNEGSKA (reference sequence). All donors came from Russia, were Caucasian and healthy, and spanned ages about 6 to 100.

The sample consisted of blood. The clonotype originates from a young woman in good health. V and J are TRBV20-1 and TRBJ2-7, with 11 positions matching TRBD2. CDR3 nucleotide sequence: TGCAGTGCTAGGGGTGGGACTAGCGGTCCCTACGAGCAGTACTTC. Translating gives CSARGGTSGPYEQYF.